Listed below are T cell receptor beta chains from one sample, sequenced in a study of blood T cell repertoires in COVID-19. Sequencing was performed with immunoSEQ multiplex PCR; in TCRdb, only in-frame clones are kept and a portion is missing. The sample has some 380,000 clones, roughly 90% seen once; the top ten hold 2% to 2.5%. The sample comprised PBMCs or T cells enriched from blood (not recorded which). The receptors shown here come from a woman aged 40 to 50 with acute COVID-19. Each CDR3 is given with its conserved first and last residue. D genes are given only for firm matches. Clone size is not always given. Where it is, it says once, few, many or a class for expanded clones.

j_call	d_call	clone_size	v_call	cdr3_nt	cdr3_aa
TRBJ2-2	NA	NA	TRBV3-1/TRBV3-2	TGTGCCAGCAGAGGGCTCCAGAGGACTGGGGAGCTGTTTTTT	CASRGLQRTGELFF
TRBJ1-1	NA	once	TRBV19	TGTGCCAGTAGTACCACACGGGACACTGAAGCTTTCTTT	CASSTTRDTEAFF
TRBJ2-2	TRBD2	NA	TRBV11-2	TGTGCCAGCCGAACCCAGCGGGGGGCGAACACCGGGGAGCTGTTTTTT	CASRTQRGANTGELFF
TRBJ2-7	NA	NA	TRBV24-1	TGTGCCACCAGTGATTTCGGGACACCTTGCGAGCAGTACTTC	CATSDFGTPCEQYF
TRBJ2-2	NA	NA	TRBV30	TGTGCCTGGAATCCGGGGGTCACCGGGGAGCTGTTTTTT	CAWNPGVTGELFF
TRBJ2-2	NA	NA	TRBV18	TGTGCCAGCTCACTGACAGGAAGGACGAACACCGGGGAGCTGTTTTTT	CASSLTGRTNTGELFF
TRBJ1-1	TRBD1	NA	TRBV7-9	TGTGCCAGCACCAAAGACAGGGTGAACACTGAAGCTTTCTTT	CASTKDRVNTEAFF
TRBJ2-3	NA	few	TRBV2	TGTGCCAGCAGCCTGGGCGGGGCCACAGATACGCAGTATTTT	CASSLGGATDTQYF
TRBJ2-5	NA	NA	TRBV3-1/TRBV3-2	TGTGCCAGCAGCCAAGACCGGACAGATAGACAAGAGACCCAGTACTTC	CASSQDRTDRQETQYF
TRBJ1-2	TRBD1	NA	TRBV29-1	TGCAGCTACCTCAGGGGGACGGGCTACACCTTC	CSYLRGTGYTF
TRBJ2-7	NA	NA	TRBV5-1	TGCGCCAGCAGCTTGATGGAGGGTGGAACCTACGAGCAGTACTTC	CASSLMEGGTYEQYF
TRBJ1-2	NA	NA	TRBV6-5	TGTGCCAGCAGTTACTCGAATATAGCTAACTATGGCTACACCTTC	CASSYSNIANYGYTF
TRBJ2-1	NA	NA	TRBV6-1	TGTGCCAGCAGTGGCGCCCCGGGACACTCCTACAATGAGCAGTTCTTC	CASSGAPGHSYNEQFF
TRBJ2-7	NA	NA	TRBV5-1	TGCGCCAGCAGCGTCAGGGGATTCGAGCAGTACTTC	CASSVRGFEQYF
TRBJ2-5	NA	NA	TRBV9	TGTGCCAGCAGCGTCGGTATAATGGTCGAAGAGACCCAGTACTTC	CASSVGIMVEETQYF
TRBJ2-2	TRBD2	NA	TRBV3-1/TRBV3-2	TGTGCCAGCAGCCAAGAAGCGGGGGGCACCACCGGGGAGCTGTTTTTT	CASSQEAGGTTGELFF
TRBJ1-2	NA	NA	TRBV10-2	TGCGCCAGCAGTGAGCGTGGCATTTATGGCTACACCTTC	CASSERGIYGYTF
TRBJ2-1	TRBD2	NA	TRBV7-2	TGTGCCAGCAGCTTAGCGGCGGGGGGCAATTTTGGTGAGCAGTTCTTC	CASSLAAGGNFGEQFF
TRBJ1-2	TRBD1	NA	TRBV9	TGTGCCAGCACCCCTTGGGGGACAGGGGGCGCAGAGAGGGGCTACACCTTC	CASTPWGTGGAERGYTF
TRBJ1-1	NA	once	TRBV2	TGTGCCAGCAGCCAGGAACAGGGTATCGGCACTGAAGCTTTCTTT	CASSQEQGIGTEAFF
TRBJ1-2	TRBD1	NA	TRBV30	TGTGCCTGGGCGACAGGGTACTATGGCTACACCTTC	CAWATGYYGYTF
TRBJ2-5	TRBD2	NA	TRBV2	TGTGCCAGCAGGAGGGGACTAGCGGGGGGTGGAGAGACCCAGTACTTC	CASRRGLAGGGETQYF
TRBJ1-1	NA	few	TRBV5-4	TGTGCCAGCAGCTTTAGTCAGAACACTGAAGCTTTCTTT	CASSFSQNTEAFF
TRBJ1-6	NA	NA	TRBV27	TGTGCCAGCAGTCCCTCTTACCTGACAGGTTTATATAATTCACCCCTCCACTTT	CASSPSYLTGLYNSPLHF
TRBJ1-3	NA	NA	TRBV7-6	TGTGCCAGCAGCTTAGCGCGAGGAGGGTCTGGAAACACCATATATTTT	CASSLARGGSGNTIYF
TRBJ2-6	NA	NA	TRBV19	TGTGCCAGTAGCGAATATGCCGGGTCCTCGGCCGGGGCCAACGTCCTGACTTTC	CASSEYAGSSAGANVLTF
TRBJ1-1	NA	NA	TRBV23-1	TGCGCCAGCAGTCGCTTACGACAGACTAGTAACACTGAAGCTTTCTTT	CASSRLRQTSNTEAFF
TRBJ1-1	NA	NA	TRBV5-1	TGCGCCAGCAGCCCGGTAATGGGCAGGGAGGTTCACACTGAAGCTTTCTTT	CASSPVMGREVHTEAFF
TRBJ1-6	TRBD1	NA	TRBV20-1	TGCAGTGCTAGTCAGGGGGTCTCCTATAATTCACCCCTCCACTTT	CSASQGVSYNSPLHF
TRBJ2-7	TRBD1	NA	TRBV6-5	TGTGCCAGCAGTTCAGACAGGGTAGAGTACGAGCAGTACTTC	CASSSDRVEYEQYF
TRBJ1-1	NA	NA	TRBV30	TGTGCCTGGACAGGGGTTCGCACTGAAGCTTTCTTT	CAWTGVRTEAFF
TRBJ1-4	NA	once	TRBV19	TGTGCCAGTAGTACCCCCACAAGGGGGGGCGACGAAAAACTGTTTTTT	CASSTPTRGGDEKLFF
TRBJ2-7	TRBD2	NA	TRBV19	TGTGCCAGTAGTATAGATCGGGGGGACGAGCAGTACTTC	CASSIDRGDEQYF
TRBJ1-6	TRBD1	NA	TRBV6-1	TGTGCCAGCAGTGAAAATACAGGGGATAATTCACCCCTCCACTTT	CASSENTGDNSPLHF
TRBJ2-7	NA	NA	TRBV3-1/TRBV3-2	TGTGCCAGCAGCCTATTGCCAGATCCATCCTACGAGCAGTACTTC	CASSLLPDPSYEQYF
TRBJ1-2	TRBD1	NA	TRBV20-1	TGCAGTGCTAGTGAACAGGGGCAGGGCTACACCTTC	CSASEQGQGYTF
TRBJ2-7	NA	NA	TRBV4-1	TGCGCCAGCAGCCAAGAGGCACAGGGCGGCGAGCAGTACTTC	CASSQEAQGGEQYF
TRBJ1-4	NA	NA	TRBV2	TGTGCCAGCGTGCAATCACCATCCGGGAGGTCGGGTGAAAAACTGTTTTTT	CASVQSPSGRSGEKLFF
TRBJ1-1	TRBD1	NA	TRBV6-5	TGTGCCAGCAGAACGGACAGGGGAGCTTTCTTT	CASRTDRGAFF
TRBJ1-2	TRBD1	NA	TRBV5-4	TGTGCCAGCAGCTTACAGGGGGCCCGTTATGGCTACACCTTC	CASSLQGARYGYTF
TRBJ1-1	TRBD1	NA	TRBV3-1/TRBV3-2	TGTGCCAGCAGCCAAGGACAGGGCGGGAACACTGAAGCTTTCTTT	CASSQGQGGNTEAFF
TRBJ1-2	NA	NA	TRBV27	TGTGCCAGCAGTTTATCAGCCGTCGTTGGACAGAGGGGCGGCTACACCTTC	CASSLSAVVGQRGGYTF
TRBJ1-5	NA	NA	TRBV4-1	TGCGCCAGCAGCCAACTAACAGGGTTTCAGCCCCAGCATTTT	CASSQLTGFQPQHF
TRBJ1-1	TRBD1	NA	TRBV7-9	TGTGCCAGCAGCCCTACGGGGACGAGTTGGACAGGGGTAGACACTGAAGCTTTCTTT	CASSPTGTSWTGVDTEAFF
TRBJ2-3	TRBD1	NA	TRBV15	TGTGCCACCAGCGAGGACAGGGCGACGCAGTATTTT	CATSEDRATQYF
TRBJ1-1	TRBD1	NA	TRBV29-1	TGCAGCGTACTAAGACAGGGGCAACTGAACACTGAAGCTTTCTTT	CSVLRQGQLNTEAFF
TRBJ2-7	NA	NA	TRBV2	TGTGCCAGCTTAGACATTTCCTACGAGCAGTACTTC	CASLDISYEQYF
TRBJ2-2	TRBD1	NA	TRBV14	TGTGCCAGCAGCCTAACATTGGACAGGGTCACCGGGGAGCTGTTTTTT	CASSLTLDRVTGELFF
TRBJ2-1	NA	NA	TRBV7-9	TGTGCCAGCAGCTTAGGCAGGGGTTACAATGAGCAGTTCTTC	CASSLGRGYNEQFF
TRBJ1-1	NA	NA	TRBV3-1/TRBV3-2	TGTGCCAGCAGCCATGGTGGACACCTATCGAACACTGAAGCTTTCTTT	CASSHGGHLSNTEAFF
TRBJ2-1	TRBD1	NA	TRBV7-8	TGTGCCAGCAGCTCCGACAGGGAACTCTGGGATGAGCAGTTCTTC	CASSSDRELWDEQFF
TRBJ1-2	TRBD1	NA	TRBV6-5	TGTGCCAGCAGTCACTTACAGGGGGCTAACTATGGCTACACCTTC	CASSHLQGANYGYTF
TRBJ2-1	TRBD2	once	TRBV19	TGTGCCAGTAGTATAGGGACTAGCGGGGGCAATGAGCAGTTCTTC	CASSIGTSGGNEQFF